This T cell receptor beta chain was profiled in a study of blood T cell repertoires in COVID-19. TCRdb's table, derived via immunoSEQ multiplex PCR, lists solely in-frame clones and lacks some. This table has 60,000 to 95,000 clones, 87% appearing once. With 1 base removed from V and 7 bases from J, the gap between germline ends came to 12 bases. The CDR3 has 14 amino acids. Germline V gene sequence: CDR1 KGHDR, CDR2 SFDVKD. The genes are TRBV24-1 and TRBJ1-2; perhaps TRBD1 as D (6 bases). This receptor was taken from a woman in her 50s with acute or convalescent COVID-19. The sequencing input was peripheral blood. This CDR3 reads CATSDFTGSSGYTF. The CDR3 DNA reads as TGTGCCACCAGTGATTTCACAGGGAGCAGTGGCTACACCTTC.